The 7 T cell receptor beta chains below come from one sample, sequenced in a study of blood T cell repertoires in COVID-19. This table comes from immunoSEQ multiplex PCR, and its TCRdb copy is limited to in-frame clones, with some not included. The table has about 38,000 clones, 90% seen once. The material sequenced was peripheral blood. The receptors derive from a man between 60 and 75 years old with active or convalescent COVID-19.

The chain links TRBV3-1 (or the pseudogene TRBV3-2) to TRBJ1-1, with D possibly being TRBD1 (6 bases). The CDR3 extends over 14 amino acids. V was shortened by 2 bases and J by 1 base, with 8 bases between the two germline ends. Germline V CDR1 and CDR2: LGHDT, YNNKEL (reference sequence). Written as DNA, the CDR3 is TGTGCCAGCAGCCAACAGGGGCAGAACACTGAAGCTTTCTTT. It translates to CASSQQGQNTEAFF.

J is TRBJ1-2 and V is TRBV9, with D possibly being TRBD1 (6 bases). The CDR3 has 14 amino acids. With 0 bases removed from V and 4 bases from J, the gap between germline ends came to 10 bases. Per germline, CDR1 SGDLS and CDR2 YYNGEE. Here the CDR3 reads CASSVDTGPYGYTF. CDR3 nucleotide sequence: TGTGCCAGCAGCGTAGACACAGGGCCCTATGGCTACACCTTC.

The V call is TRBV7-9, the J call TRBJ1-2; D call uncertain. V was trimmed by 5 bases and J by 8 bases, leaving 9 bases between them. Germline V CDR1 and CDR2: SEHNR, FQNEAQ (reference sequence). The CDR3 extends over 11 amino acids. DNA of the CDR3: TGTGCCAGCAGCCAAAGAGAGGGCTACACCTTC. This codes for CASSQREGYTF.

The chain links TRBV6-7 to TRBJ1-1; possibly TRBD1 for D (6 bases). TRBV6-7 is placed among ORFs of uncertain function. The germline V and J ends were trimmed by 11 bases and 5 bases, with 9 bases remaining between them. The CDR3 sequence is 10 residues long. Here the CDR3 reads CASQGTEAFF. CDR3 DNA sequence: TGTGCCTCTCAGGGGACTGAAGCTTTCTTT.

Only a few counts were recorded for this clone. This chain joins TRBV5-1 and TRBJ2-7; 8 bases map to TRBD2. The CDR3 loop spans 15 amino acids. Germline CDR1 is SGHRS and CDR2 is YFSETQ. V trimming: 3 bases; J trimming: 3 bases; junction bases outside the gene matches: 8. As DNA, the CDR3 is TGCGCCAGCAGCTCTCAAAGCGGGAGTAACTACGAGCAGTACTTC. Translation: CASSSQSGSNYEQYF.

DNA of the CDR3: TGTGCCAGCACCCCACAGGGGCAGGGCACGAACACTGAAGCTTTCTTT. Translated, it gives CASTPQGQGTNTEAFF. The chain links TRBV28 to TRBJ1-1; 7 nucleotides line up with TRBD1. The CDR3 totals 16 residues. Germline V gene lookup returns CDR1 MDHEN and CDR2 SYDVKM. The V gene end was trimmed by 7 bases and the J gene end by 1 base; junction bases not matched to a gene: 12.

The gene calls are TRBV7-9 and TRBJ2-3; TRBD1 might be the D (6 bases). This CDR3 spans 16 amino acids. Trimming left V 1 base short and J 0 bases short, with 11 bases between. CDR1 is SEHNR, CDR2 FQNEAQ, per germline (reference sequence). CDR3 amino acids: CASSLDPGVSTDTQYF. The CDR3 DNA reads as TGTGCCAGCAGCTTAGACCCAGGGGTCAGCACAGATACGCAGTATTTT.